Listed below are T cell receptor beta chains from one sample, sequenced in a study of response to subunit inactivated influenza vaccine. In TCRdb, the RT-PCR reads were re-called with MiXCR into one record per CDR3 protein. The data contain about 520,000 distinct CDR3 sequences, approximately 7.2% of them singletons. The material sequenced was PBMCs from blood, taken about 23 months after vaccination. The source is a man aged 45 to 75 who received an inactivated influenza vaccine. Both conserved end residues are part of each CDR3. Fields, in order: clone size, J gene, D gene, V gene, CDR3 DNA, CDR3 protein. A D gene is named only where the DNA matches it firmly. Clone size is not always given. Where it is, it says once, few, many or a class for expanded clones.

clone size: .; J gene: TRBJ2-5; D gene: TRBD2; V gene: TRBV20-1; CDR3 DNA: TGCAGTGCTCGAAGTAGCGGGATGGAGACCCAGTACTTC; CDR3 protein: CSARSSGMETQYF
clone size: .; J gene: TRBJ2-1; D gene: .; V gene: TRBV4-3; CDR3 DNA: TGCGCCAGCAGCCCCCTCGGGGCGGGAATAAATGAGCAGTTCTTC; CDR3 protein: CASSPLGAGINEQFF
clone size: few; J gene: TRBJ1-2; D gene: TRBD1; V gene: TRBV10-3; CDR3 DNA: TGTGCCATCAGATCCAGTACAGGGGGCGGAAATAACTATGGCTACACCTTC; CDR3 protein: CAIRSSTGGGNNYGYTF
clone size: few; J gene: TRBJ1-3; D gene: .; V gene: TRBV12-3/TRBV12-4; CDR3 DNA: TGTGCCAGCAGTTTACACGGAAGCTCTGGAAACACCATATATTTT; CDR3 protein: CASSLHGSSGNTIYF
clone size: .; J gene: TRBJ2-7; D gene: TRBD2; V gene: TRBV5-1; CDR3 DNA: TGCGCCAGCAGCTTGGCCGGCGCGGGGGGGGTCTACGAGCAGTACTTC; CDR3 protein: CASSLAGAGGVYEQYF
clone size: .; J gene: TRBJ2-1; D gene: .; V gene: TRBV4-1; CDR3 DNA: TGCGCCAGCAGCCAAGTGGGTTCGACTAGATTTAATGAGCAGTTCTTC; CDR3 protein: CASSQVGSTRFNEQFF
clone size: many; J gene: TRBJ2-1; D gene: .; V gene: TRBV5-1; CDR3 DNA: TGCGCCAGCAGCTTCTACCCGAGGCGGACCAACTCCTACAATGAGCAGTTCTTC; CDR3 protein: CASSFYPRRTNSYNEQFF
clone size: many; J gene: TRBJ2-1; D gene: TRBD2; V gene: TRBV5-1; CDR3 DNA: TGCGCCAGCAGCTCGCCGGGACTAGCGGGAGGATACAATGAGCAGTTCTTC; CDR3 protein: CASSSPGLAGGYNEQFF
clone size: .; J gene: TRBJ2-1; D gene: TRBD2; V gene: TRBV6-2/TRBV6-3; CDR3 DNA: TGTGCCAGCAGTACAGCGGGAATTCTTTACAATGAGCAGTTCTTC; CDR3 protein: CASSTAGILYNEQFF
clone size: many; J gene: TRBJ2-7; D gene: TRBD1; V gene: TRBV6-5; CDR3 DNA: TGTGCCAGCAGTTACCCTGGACAGGGGAGCTCCTACGAGCAGTACTTC; CDR3 protein: CASSYPGQGSSYEQYF
clone size: .; J gene: TRBJ2-3; D gene: TRBD2; V gene: TRBV4-3; CDR3 DNA: TGCGCCAGCAGCCAAGTGGCGGGGGGCGACACAGATACGCAGTATTTT; CDR3 protein: CASSQVAGGDTDTQYF
clone size: .; J gene: TRBJ2-1; D gene: .; V gene: TRBV24-1; CDR3 DNA: TGTGCCACCAGTGATGGGGGGCCCTTAGAGCAGTTCTTC; CDR3 protein: CATSDGGPLEQFF
clone size: many; J gene: TRBJ2-1; D gene: .; V gene: TRBV6-5; CDR3 DNA: TGTGCCAGCAGTTACGGTTCCCATTTAGATGTCTACAATGAGCAGTTCTTC; CDR3 protein: CASSYGSHLDVYNEQFF
clone size: few; J gene: TRBJ1-4; D gene: TRBD1; V gene: TRBV4-1; CDR3 DNA: TGCGCCAGCAGCCGGCCGGGACAGGGTAACGAAAAACTGTTTTTT; CDR3 protein: CASSRPGQGNEKLFF
clone size: many; J gene: TRBJ1-2; D gene: .; V gene: TRBV15; CDR3 DNA: TGTGCCACCAGCAGAGATCTGGGGAACTATGGCTACACCTTC; CDR3 protein: CATSRDLGNYGYTF
clone size: .; J gene: TRBJ2-1; D gene: .; V gene: TRBV5-1; CDR3 DNA: TGCGCCAGCAGCCCTCGGGACGACAATGAGCAGTTCTTC; CDR3 protein: CASSPRDDNEQFF
clone size: few; J gene: TRBJ1-1; D gene: .; V gene: TRBV4-1; CDR3 DNA: TGCGCCAGCAGCCAACGTAATAGGAACACTGAAGCTTTCTTT; CDR3 protein: CASSQRNRNTEAFF
clone size: few; J gene: TRBJ2-1; D gene: TRBD1; V gene: TRBV5-1; CDR3 DNA: TGCGCCAGCAGCAAGGGGGCTCACAATGAGCAGTTCTTC; CDR3 protein: CASSKGAHNEQFF
clone size: .; J gene: TRBJ2-5; D gene: .; V gene: TRBV5-1; CDR3 DNA: TGCGCCAGCAGCTCCGGCGGGACAAACCAAGAGACCCAGTACTTC; CDR3 protein: CASSSGGTNQETQYF
clone size: .; J gene: TRBJ2-1; D gene: .; V gene: TRBV7-2; CDR3 DNA: TGTGCCAGCAGCTTGCTGTCAGGCCAATCCTACAATGAGCAGTTCTTC; CDR3 protein: CASSLLSGQSYNEQFF
clone size: .; J gene: TRBJ2-1; D gene: TRBD1; V gene: TRBV6-4; CDR3 DNA: TGTGCCAGCGGAAGACAGGGGGCAGAGTTCTTC; CDR3 protein: CASGRQGAEFF
clone size: many; J gene: TRBJ2-7; D gene: TRBD1; V gene: TRBV20-1; CDR3 DNA: TGCAGTGCTAGAGATATCGCGGCAGGGGGCCACCTAATCTACGAGCAGTACTTC; CDR3 protein: CSARDIAAGGHLIYEQYF
clone size: few; J gene: TRBJ2-1; D gene: TRBD2; V gene: TRBV20-1; CDR3 DNA: TGCAGTGCGGGACCTAGCGGGTACACCTACAATGAGCAGTTCTTC; CDR3 protein: CSAGPSGYTYNEQFF
clone size: many; J gene: TRBJ2-5; D gene: TRBD1; V gene: TRBV5-1; CDR3 DNA: TGCGCCAGCAACCCCTCCAGGACAGGGGGTGCAGAGACCCAGTACTTC; CDR3 protein: CASNPSRTGGAETQYF
clone size: .; J gene: TRBJ2-7; D gene: .; V gene: TRBV9; CDR3 DNA: TGTGCCAGCAGCGTAGGAGTACTGCCCGTCGACGAGCAGTACTTC; CDR3 protein: CASSVGVLPVDEQYF
clone size: many; J gene: TRBJ2-2; D gene: TRBD2; V gene: TRBV20-1; CDR3 DNA: TGCAGTGCTAGAGTGATCGGGGGGTCAGGAACCGGGGAGCTGTTTTTT; CDR3 protein: CSARVIGGSGTGELFF
clone size: .; J gene: TRBJ2-7; D gene: TRBD1; V gene: TRBV6-5; CDR3 DNA: TGTGCCAGCAGTAACCGACAGGGGATGACCTACGAGCAGTACTTC; CDR3 protein: CASSNRQGMTYEQYF
clone size: many; J gene: TRBJ2-7; D gene: .; V gene: TRBV20-1; CDR3 DNA: TGCAGTGCTAGGTGGGACTTCCCCTACGAGCAGTACTTC; CDR3 protein: CSARWDFPYEQYF
clone size: .; J gene: TRBJ1-2; D gene: .; V gene: TRBV7-2; CDR3 DNA: TGTGCCAGCAGCTTAGCCACCTCCGGGGGGGGCTACACCTTC; CDR3 protein: CASSLATSGGGYTF
clone size: .; J gene: TRBJ1-4; D gene: .; V gene: TRBV4-3; CDR3 DNA: TGCGCCAGCAGCCAAGATATGGTGGTTGGCAGCGGTAATGAAAAACTGTTTTTT; CDR3 protein: CASSQDMVVGSGNEKLFF
clone size: .; J gene: TRBJ2-7; D gene: TRBD1; V gene: TRBV2; CDR3 DNA: TGTGCCAGCAGTCCTGACGAGGGGGCCAGGGGCTCCTACGAGCAGTACTTC; CDR3 protein: CASSPDEGARGSYEQYF
clone size: many; J gene: TRBJ1-1; D gene: .; V gene: TRBV6-2/TRBV6-3; CDR3 DNA: TGTGCCAGCGAAAGTGGTACTGAAGCTTTCTTT; CDR3 protein: CASESGTEAFF
clone size: few; J gene: TRBJ2-2; D gene: TRBD1; V gene: TRBV9; CDR3 DNA: TGTGCCAGCAGCGGACAGGGGACTGGGACCGGGGAGCTGTTTTTT; CDR3 protein: CASSGQGTGTGELFF
clone size: many; J gene: TRBJ1-6; D gene: .; V gene: TRBV25-1; CDR3 DNA: TGTGCCAGCAGTGATCGACAGTGGAATTCACCCCTCCACTTT; CDR3 protein: CASSDRQWNSPLHF
clone size: few; J gene: TRBJ2-2; D gene: TRBD2; V gene: TRBV25-1; CDR3 DNA: TGTGCCAGCAGTCCCGTGACGGCGGGGGACGCGAACACCGGGGAGCTGTTTTTT; CDR3 protein: CASSPVTAGDANTGELFF
clone size: .; J gene: TRBJ2-3; D gene: .; V gene: TRBV13; CDR3 DNA: TGTGCCAGCAGCTTAAGTCAGTCGGCAGATACGCAGTATTTT; CDR3 protein: CASSLSQSADTQYF
clone size: .; J gene: TRBJ1-2; D gene: .; V gene: TRBV6-5; CDR3 DNA: TGTGCCAGCAGTTACCCCCTTGAGGTTGGAGGCTACACCTTC; CDR3 protein: CASSYPLEVGGYTF
clone size: .; J gene: TRBJ2-7; D gene: .; V gene: TRBV28; CDR3 DNA: TGTGCCAGCAGTTTCCCAGGGAAGGACGAGCAGTACTTC; CDR3 protein: CASSFPGKDEQYF
clone size: .; J gene: TRBJ2-5; D gene: TRBD1; V gene: TRBV6-5; CDR3 DNA: TGTGCCAGCAGTTATAACCGGGACAGAAAAGAGACCCAGTACTTC; CDR3 protein: CASSYNRDRKETQYF
clone size: once; J gene: TRBJ2-1; D gene: .; V gene: TRBV20-1; CDR3 DNA: TGCAGTGCTAGTGGGCTGATAAACAATGAGCAGTTCTTC; CDR3 protein: CSASGLINNEQFF
clone size: few; J gene: TRBJ1-2; D gene: .; V gene: TRBV24-1; CDR3 DNA: TGTGCCACCAGTGATAAAGGGGCCTATGGCTACACCTTC; CDR3 protein: CATSDKGAYGYTF
clone size: many; J gene: TRBJ2-5; D gene: .; V gene: TRBV10-3; CDR3 DNA: TGTGCCATCAGTGAGTCTGTGGGGCCCCAAGAGACCCAGTACTTC; CDR3 protein: CAISESVGPQETQYF
clone size: .; J gene: TRBJ1-5; D gene: TRBD1; V gene: TRBV7-8; CDR3 DNA: TGTGCCAGCAGCTTAGCCGGGACAGGGGTCTCCAATCAGCCCCAGCATTTT; CDR3 protein: CASSLAGTGVSNQPQHF
clone size: many; J gene: TRBJ2-2; D gene: TRBD1; V gene: TRBV3-1; CDR3 DNA: TGTGCCAGCAGCCAGCCGGACAGGGGGCGGGTCGGGGAGCTGTTTTTT; CDR3 protein: CASSQPDRGRVGELFF
clone size: few; J gene: TRBJ2-2; D gene: TRBD2; V gene: TRBV5-1; CDR3 DNA: TGCGCCAGCAGCCCGGGACTAGCGGGAGTGAACACCGGGGAGCTGTTTTTT; CDR3 protein: CASSPGLAGVNTGELFF
clone size: few; J gene: TRBJ2-7; D gene: .; V gene: TRBV2; CDR3 DNA: TGTGCCAGCAGTCTTAGGGTTGGGCTTCACGAGCAGTACTTC; CDR3 protein: CASSLRVGLHEQYF
clone size: .; J gene: TRBJ1-2; D gene: .; V gene: TRBV9; CDR3 DNA: TGTGCCAGCAGCGCCACCCCTGAGAGGAACTATGGCTACACCTTC; CDR3 protein: CASSATPERNYGYTF
clone size: many; J gene: TRBJ1-1; D gene: TRBD1; V gene: TRBV7-9; CDR3 DNA: TGTGCCAGCAGCGATCCGGGACAGGGGGCCACTGAAGCTTTCTTT; CDR3 protein: CASSDPGQGATEAFF
clone size: .; J gene: TRBJ1-6; D gene: .; V gene: TRBV12-3/TRBV12-4; CDR3 DNA: TGTGCCAGCAGTCCCGTAGGCTCCTATAATTCACCCCTCCACTTT; CDR3 protein: CASSPVGSYNSPLHF
clone size: few; J gene: TRBJ1-1; D gene: .; V gene: TRBV28; CDR3 DNA: TGTGCCAGCAGTTTCTCCCTTCCCCAAGACAGTGAAGCTTTCTTT; CDR3 protein: CASSFSLPQDSEAFF
clone size: .; J gene: TRBJ2-1; D gene: .; V gene: TRBV10-3; CDR3 DNA: TGTGCCATCAGCCCTATCTTGCGAGGCGGGAATGAGCAGTTCTTC; CDR3 protein: CAISPILRGGNEQFF
clone size: .; J gene: TRBJ2-3; D gene: TRBD2; V gene: TRBV6-5; CDR3 DNA: TGTGCCAGCAGTTATATAGCGGGGGGGAGCACAGATACGCAGTATTTT; CDR3 protein: CASSYIAGGSTDTQYF
clone size: .; J gene: TRBJ2-7; D gene: .; V gene: TRBV7-9; CDR3 DNA: TGTGCCAGCTCGGGGCCGAGGGAGTGGTACGAGCAGTACTTC; CDR3 protein: CASSGPREWYEQYF
clone size: many; J gene: TRBJ2-1; D gene: .; V gene: TRBV29-1; CDR3 DNA: TGCAGCGTTGATGGGGGGAAGGCATCCTACAATGAGCAGTTCTTC; CDR3 protein: CSVDGGKASYNEQFF
clone size: .; J gene: TRBJ2-4; D gene: TRBD2; V gene: TRBV20-1; CDR3 DNA: TGCAGTGCTAGTAGGTTGCGGGAGGATATAAACATTCAGTACTTC; CDR3 protein: CSASRLREDINIQYF
clone size: many; J gene: TRBJ1-1; D gene: TRBD1; V gene: TRBV15; CDR3 DNA: TGTGCCACCAGCTCCACAGGGGTTGAAGCTTTCTTT; CDR3 protein: CATSSTGVEAFF
clone size: .; J gene: TRBJ2-7; D gene: .; V gene: TRBV5-1; CDR3 DNA: TGCGCCAGCAGCTTGGGCTCTGATTTGGGCTACGAGCAGTACTTC; CDR3 protein: CASSLGSDLGYEQYF